One sample yielded the 9 T cell receptor beta chains listed below, sequenced in a study of T cell responses to AZD1222 COVID-19 vaccine. Profiled with immunoSEQ multiplex PCR; TCRdb holds only in-frame clones, not every one. The repertoire has roughly 170,000 clones, about 86% of them found once; the top ten carry about 0.53%. Sequenced here: peripheral blood, sampled on day 0 of AZD1222 vaccination. The receptors derive from an adult in good health.

V gene TRBV25-1 combines with J gene TRBJ1-1, with 7 positions matching TRBD1. Germline V gene lookup returns CDR1 MGHDK and CDR2 SYGVNS. The CDR3 loop spans 14 amino acids. With V trimmed by 6 bases and J by 2 bases, 6 bases remained unmatched. The CDR3 sequence is CASRVTGSNTEAFF. The CDR3 nucleotides are TGTGCCAGCAGGGTGACAGGGTCTAACACTGAAGCTTTCTTT.

This rearrangement joins TRBV6-2 or TRBV6-3 to TRBJ2-1; TRBD2 aligns across 11 bases. The CDR3 consists of 14 residues. V gave up 5 bases and J gave up 9 bases; unmatched junction bases: 6. Germline-derived CDR1 and CDR2 are MNHEY and SVGEGT. This CDR3 reads CASSRSGGAPEQFF. CDR3 coding DNA: TGTGCCAGCAGTCGTAGCGGGGGGGCCCCTGAGCAGTTCTTC.

Concerning this clone itself: At the DNA level, this CDR3 is encoded by other sequences in the same sample as well. V is TRBV6-1 and J is TRBJ2-3, with TRBD2 matching 11 bases. In germline, CDR1 is MNHNS, CDR2 SASEGT. The CDR3 consists of 15 residues. The ends lost 2 bases at V and 4 bases at J; junction bases unmatched: 2. Written as DNA, the CDR3 is TGTGCCAGCAGTGAATTAGCGGGAGGGCCAGATACGCAGTATTTT. Its translation is CASSELAGGPDTQYF.

The chain carries TRBV6-5 and TRBJ1-4; possible D gene TRBD1, 5 bases. Germline V lookup: CDR1 MNHEY, CDR2 SVGAGI. CDR3 size: 15 residues. Trimming cost V 0 bases and J 7 bases, with 12 bases left between them. In nucleotides, the CDR3 is TGTGCCAGCAGTTACTCGACAGCCTCCGGTGAAAAACTGTTTTTT. Translation gives CASSYSTASGEKLFF.

The chain joins TRBV14 to TRBJ2-3; tentatively, D is TRBD1 (5 bases). This CDR3 region has 14 residues. V lost 0 bases and J lost 7, with 11 bases in between. Germline CDR1 reads SGHDN; CDR2 reads FVKESK. The CDR3 region has the DNA TGTGCCAGCAGCCAAGATCGCCGGACATATACGCAGTATTTT. This gives the protein CASSQDRRTYTQYF.

The table lists this clone with a count of one. This rearrangement joins TRBV28 to TRBJ1-4, with a possible D match to TRBD1 (5 bases). Trimming took 8 bases from V and 8 from J, leaving 12 bases between them. CDR3 length equals 12 residues. Germline V gene lookup returns CDR1 MDHEN and CDR2 SYDVKM. The CDR3 sequence is CASRRGWEKLFF. CDR3 DNA sequence: TGTGCCAGCCGGAGGGGATGGGAAAAACTGTTTTTT. Full variable domain (rest looked up from reference TRBV28 and TRBJ1-4): DVKVTQSSRYLVKRTGEKVFLECVQDMDHENMFWYRQDPGLGLRLIYFSYDVKMKEKGDIPEGYSVSREKKERFSLILESASTNQTSMYLCASRRGWEKLFFGSGTQLSVL.

The chain is built from TRBV5-4 and TRBJ2-7, with TRBD2 matching over 11 bases. The germline CDR1 and CDR2 sequences are SGHNT and YYREEE (reference sequence). This CDR3 region has 16 residues. J was trimmed by 0 bases and V by 3 bases; bases with no gene match: 5. The CDR3 loop is CASSSASGRYSYEQYF. The CDR3 bases are TGTGCCAGCAGCTCGGCTAGCGGGAGGTACTCCTACGAGCAGTACTTC.

This clone appeared a few times. The chain joins TRBV6-5 to TRBJ2-1; maybe TRBD1 (6 bases). This CDR3 comprises 13 residues. Germline V gene data show CDR1 as MNHEY and CDR2 as SVGAGI. V lost 2 bases to trimming and J lost 9 bases, with 11 bases between them. CDR3 region: CASSYKEGGEQFF. The CDR3 DNA is TGTGCCAGCAGTTACAAAGAAGGGGGTGAGCAGTTCTTC.

The V gene is TRBV29-1, the J gene TRBJ2-7, with D maybe TRBD2 (6 bases). Germline values: CDR1 SQVTM, CDR2 ANQGSEA. V was clipped by 4 bases and J by 6 bases, with 10 bases between them. The CDR3 is made up of 11 amino acids. The CDR3 spells CSVGRVGEQYF. The DNA of the CDR3 is TGCAGCGTTGGGAGGGTCGGCGAGCAGTACTTC.